One sample yielded the 4 T cell receptor beta chains listed below, sequenced in a study of blood T cell repertoires in COVID-19. Method: immunoSEQ multiplex PCR; TCRdb's copy keeps in-frame clones and lacks some. The sample yields some 48,000 clones, approximately 82% seen once. Material: peripheral blood. Receptors were obtained from a human donor in a cohort sampled during active COVID-19.

V and J are TRBV19 and TRBJ2-2; D is unresolved. This CDR3 region has 14 residues. Per the germline V gene, CDR1 is LNHDA and CDR2 is SQIVND (reference sequence). The V gene lost 6 bases and the J gene lost 2 bases, with 10 bases spanning the gap. CDR3: CASRELLNTGELFF. The CDR3, as DNA: TGTGCCAGTAGGGAACTATTAAACACCGGGGAGCTGTTTTTT.

The chain couples TRBV5-5 to TRBJ2-3, with D perhaps TRBD1 (7 bases). The CDR3 is 14 residues long. Germline V gene data show CDR1 as SGHKS and CDR2 as YYEKEE (reference sequence). V shed 2 bases and J shed 1 base, with 8 bases lying between them. CDR3 sequence reads: CASSFRGGTDTQYF. CDR3 nucleotides: TGTGCCAGCAGCTTCAGGGGGGGCACAGATACGCAGTATTTT.

The chain couples TRBV7-2 to TRBJ2-7; 9 bases match TRBD2. Germline values: CDR1 SGHTA, CDR2 FQGNSA. The CDR3 sequence is 15 residues long. Losses at the gene ends were 3 bases for V and 6 bases for J; bases not matched to a gene: 9. The CDR3 reads CASSFRLAGTREQYF. The CDR3 DNA is TGTGCCAGCAGCTTTCGTCTAGCGGGAACCCGCGAGCAGTACTTC.

This clone came up a few times. The chain combines TRBV12-3 or TRBV12-4 with TRBJ1-1; 8 bases fit TRBD1. V was pared by 1 base and J by 7 bases, with 2 bases of the junction left unmatched. The CDR3 loop spans 13 amino acids. As DNA, the CDR3 is TGTGCCAGCAGTTTAGGGACAGGGTATGAAGCTTTCTTT. It is translated as CASSLGTGYEAFF.